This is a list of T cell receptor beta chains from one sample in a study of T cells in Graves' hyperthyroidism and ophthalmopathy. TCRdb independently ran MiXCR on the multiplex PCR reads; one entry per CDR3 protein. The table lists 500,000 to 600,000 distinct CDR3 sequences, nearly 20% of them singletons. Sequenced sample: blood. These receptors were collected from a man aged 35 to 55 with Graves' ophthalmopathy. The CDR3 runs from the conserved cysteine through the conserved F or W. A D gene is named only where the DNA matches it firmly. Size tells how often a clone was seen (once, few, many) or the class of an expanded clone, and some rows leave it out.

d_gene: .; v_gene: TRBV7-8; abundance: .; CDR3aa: CASSQPATGETQYF
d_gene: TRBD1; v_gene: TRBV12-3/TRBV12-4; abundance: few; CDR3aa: CASRRGQGNEQYF
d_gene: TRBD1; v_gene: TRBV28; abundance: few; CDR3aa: CASSLLHGQGDGYTF
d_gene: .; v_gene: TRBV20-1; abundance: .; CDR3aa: CSASTRYEQFF
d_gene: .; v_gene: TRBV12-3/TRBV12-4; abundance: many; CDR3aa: CASSFQGPSGNTIYF
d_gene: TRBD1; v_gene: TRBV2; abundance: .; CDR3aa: CASSETRGNGYTF
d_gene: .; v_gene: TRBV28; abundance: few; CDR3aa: CASTLGVDEQFF
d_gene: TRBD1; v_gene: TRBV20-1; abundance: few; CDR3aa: CSAVQGNTEAFF
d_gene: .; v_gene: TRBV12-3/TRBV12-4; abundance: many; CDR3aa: CASSAHYGAYEQYF
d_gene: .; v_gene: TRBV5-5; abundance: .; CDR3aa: CASSLVQGTQYF
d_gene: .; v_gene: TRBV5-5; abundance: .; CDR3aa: CASSLDPWESTEAFF
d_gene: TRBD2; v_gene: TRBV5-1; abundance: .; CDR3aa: CASSLGVASGLEIYEQYF
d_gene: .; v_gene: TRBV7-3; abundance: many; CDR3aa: CASSRRQRDEQYF
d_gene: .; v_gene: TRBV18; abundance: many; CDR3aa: CASSRTEYTDTQYF
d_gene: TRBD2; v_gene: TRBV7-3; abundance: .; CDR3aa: CASSKRGGALDTQYF
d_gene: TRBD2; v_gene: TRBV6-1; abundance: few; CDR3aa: CASRPRGAGSYNEQFF